The present TCR beta chain was sequenced within a study of long-term antiretroviral therapy in people with HIV. Runs used v3.0 of the immunoSEQ assay and were done at survey level. Profiled with immunoSEQ multiplex PCR; TCRdb holds only in-frame clones, not every one. Seen here are approximately 29,000 clones, roughly 90% observed once, and the top ten hold 4.3%. The germline gives CDR1 MNHEY, CDR2 SVGAGI. The CDR3 extends over 15 amino acids. V lost 4 bases to trimming and J lost 4 bases; unmatched junction nucleotides: 9. This clonotype originated in a woman in her thirties or forties with HIV. V and J are TRBV6-5 and TRBJ2-7, with 8 bases aligning to TRBD2. The sample consisted of unsorted PBMCs, taken about 5.2 years after starting antiretroviral therapy. The CDR3 loop reads CASSLAGSGWYEQYF. The CDR3 DNA reads as TGTGCCAGCAGTTTAGCGGGAAGCGGTTGGTACGAGCAGTACTTC.